This entry lists 23 T cell receptor beta chains sequenced from one sample in a study of cytomegalovirus exposure and HLA in healthy donors. Amplification used 60 Vbeta primers and 13 Jbeta primers. Repertoires were generated with immunoSEQ multiplex PCR, while TCRdb's copy carries only in-frame clones and drops some. The sample holds over 95,000 clones, about four fifths seen once. The sample consisted of PBMCs. These receptors all stem from a woman in her late teens or twenties in good health and CMV-seronegative.

This chain joins TRBV27 and TRBJ1-2; tentatively, D is TRBD1 (6 bases). This CDR3 is built from 13 residues. Trimming took off 2 bases at V and 9 bases at J, with 13 bases between the two ends. In germline, CDR1 is MNHEY, CDR2 SMNVEV (reference sequence). In nucleotides, the CDR3 is TGTGCCAGCAGTTTAAGGCCCCAGGGGAGCTACACCTTC. Amino acids: CASSLRPQGSYTF.

The chain carries TRBV12-2 and TRBJ1-1; the table's D call, TRBD1, has no DNA check behind it. TRBV12-2 is recorded as a pseudogene. The CDR3 is 16 amino acids. This CDR3 reads CASRLNTGTPNTEAFF. The DNA of the CDR3 is TGTGCAAGTCGCTTGAACACCGGGACACCGAACACTGAAGCTTTCTTT.

The rearrangement joins TRBV19 to TRBJ1-4; D perhaps matches TRBD1 (5 bases). Germline V lookup: CDR1 LNHDA, CDR2 SQIVND (reference sequence). The germline V and J ends were trimmed by 5 bases and 8 bases, with 12 bases remaining between them. This CDR3 is 13 amino acids long. The DNA of the CDR3 is TGTGCCAGTAGTGGAGGGGACCGGGAAAAACTGTTTTTT. As protein: CASSGGDREKLFF. The full variable domain, in which reference TRBV19 and TRBJ1-4 provide the parts outside the CDR3, is DGGITQSPKYLFRKEGQNVTLSCEQNLNHDAMYWYRQDPGQGLRLIYYSQIVNDFQKGDIAEGYSVSREKKESFPLTVTSAQKNPTAFYLCASSGGDREKLFFGSGTQLSVL.

The rearrangement uses TRBV7-9 and TRBJ2-5; possible D gene TRBD2, 6 bases. The V and J ends lost 3 bases and 0 bases respectively, with 8 bases between them. CDR1 SEHNR and CDR2 FQNEAQ come from the germline V gene (reference sequence). CDR3 length: 14 amino acids. CDR3 sequence (DNA): TGTGCCAGCAGCTTCCGGGAGAACCAAGAGACCCAGTACTTC. Its protein is CASSFRENQETQYF.

This clone has only one observation. This chain connects TRBV13 to TRBJ2-1, with D perhaps TRBD2 (6 bases). The CDR3 loop spans 14 amino acids. CDR1 and CDR2 (germline): PRHDT, FYEKMQ (reference sequence). V was clipped by 4 bases and J by 5 bases, with 12 bases between them. The CDR3 DNA is TGTGCCAGCAGCTGGAGGGCCCGGGACAATGAGCAGTTCTTC. It translates to CASSWRARDNEQFF.

The V and J genes are TRBV18 and TRBJ1-1; tentative D call: TRBD1 (6 bases). Germline CDR1 and CDR2: KGHSH and LQKENI. Trimming removed 2 bases from V and 0 bases from J, with 10 bases in between. This CDR3 region has 15 residues. The CDR3 here is CASSPDRSMNTEAFF. CDR3 bases: TGTGCCAGCTCACCAGACAGGAGCATGAACACTGAAGCTTTCTTT.

Written as DNA, the CDR3 is TGTGCCAGCAGCTACGGGGACAGGGAAAACTATGGCTACACCTTC. This sequence encodes CASSYGDRENYGYTF. The rearrangement uses TRBV28 and TRBJ1-2, with 9 bases aligning to TRBD1. Germline V CDR1 and CDR2: MDHEN, SYDVKM. The CDR3 totals 15 residues. V shed 6 bases and J 2 bases; nucleotides not matched to a gene: 7.

The chain recombines TRBV7-9 with TRBJ2-2; D not resolved. V lost 1 base to trimming and J lost 10 bases, with 4 bases between them. Germline loops: CDR1 SEHNR, CDR2 FQNEAQ (reference sequence). The CDR3 is 11 residues long. In DNA form, the CDR3 reads TGTGCCAGCAGCTTAGTGGCGGAGCTGTTTTTT. Its translation: CASSLVAELFF.

The chain has TRBV6-1 and TRBJ2-7; D is perhaps TRBD1 (5 bases). V was shortened by 6 bases and J by 3 bases, with 6 bases between the two germline ends. Germline V gives CDR1 MNHNS, CDR2 SASEGT. This CDR3 is built from 11 residues. CDR3 sequence (DNA): TGTGCCAGCAGGGACAACTACGAGCAGTACTTC. Translated, it gives CASRDNYEQYF.

The rearrangement uses TRBV4-2 and TRBJ2-1; TRBD2 matches 11 bases. The CDR3 extends over 16 amino acids. From germline, CDR1 is LGHNA and CDR2 YNFKEQ. J lost 6 bases, V lost 0 bases, and 4 bases had no gene match. CDR3 protein: CASSQEALAGVNEQFF. The CDR3 DNA is TGTGCCAGCAGCCAAGAAGCACTAGCGGGAGTCAATGAGCAGTTCTTC.

The V call is TRBV15, the J call TRBJ2-7; 8 nucleotides agree with TRBD1. CDR1 is LNHNV and CDR2 is YYDKDF in the germline V gene (reference sequence). J was trimmed by 2 bases and V by 1 base; bases with no gene match: 4. This CDR3 is built from 15 residues. CDR3 residues: CATSRARQGPYEQYF. CDR3 bases: TGTGCCACCAGCAGAGCCCGACAGGGGCCCTACGAGCAGTACTTC.

The chain carries TRBV7-9 and TRBJ2-1; D not resolved. V lost 5 bases to trimming and J lost 5 bases, with 10 bases between them. Germline V gives CDR1 SEHNR, CDR2 FQNEAQ (reference sequence). CDR3 length: 13 residues. The CDR3 DNA reads TGTGCCAGCAGCCCACGACGGGACAATGAGCAGTTCTTC. This sequence encodes CASSPRRDNEQFF.

This chain joins TRBV2 and TRBJ2-7; 7 bases line up with TRBD1. V trimming: 2 bases; J trimming: 0 bases; junction bases outside the gene matches: 1. Germline V gene sequence: CDR1 SNHLY, CDR2 FYNNEI. The CDR3 sequence is 14 residues long. This chain's CDR3 is CASSERDSSYEQYF. The CDR3 DNA reads as TGTGCCAGCAGTGAAAGGGACAGCTCCTACGAGCAGTACTTC.

The chain employs TRBV6-1 and TRBJ2-2; the D is unclear. Trimming cost V 0 bases and J 4 bases, with 3 bases left between them. CDR1 MNHNS and CDR2 SASEGT come from the germline V gene. CDR3 size: 13 residues. The CDR3 is CASSEAGTGELFF. DNA for the CDR3: TGTGCCAGCAGTGAAGCCGGCACCGGGGAGCTGTTTTTT.

The V and J genes are TRBV6-6 and TRBJ1-1; D possibly corresponds to TRBD1 (6 bases). The length of the CDR3 is 13 residues. CDR1 is MNHNY, CDR2 SVGAGI, per germline (reference sequence). V was shortened by 8 bases and J by 5 bases, with 15 bases between the two germline ends. The CDR3 region is CASGRQGRTEAFF. The CDR3 nucleotides are TGTGCCAGCGGCCGGCAGGGGCGGACTGAAGCTTTCTTT.

The V gene is TRBV10-3, the J gene TRBJ2-6, with a tentative D call TRBD1 (6 bases). CDR1 is ENHRY and CDR2 is SYGVKD in the germline V gene. The V and J ends lost 8 bases and 2 bases respectively, with 10 bases between them. The length of the CDR3 is 14 residues. The CDR3 nucleotides read TGTGCCATCTTACAGGGCACTGGGGCCAACGTCCTGACTTTC. Translating gives CAILQGTGANVLTF.

The chain is built from TRBV27 and TRBJ2-7; weak D call: TRBD1 (7 bases). Germline CDR1 MNHEY, CDR2 SMNVEV (reference sequence). Trimming pared 8 bases from V and 2 bases from J, leaving 19 bases between. There are 15 residues in the CDR3. Written as DNA, the CDR3 is TGTGCCAGCGCCTCTTCGGCAGGGGGGCCCTACGAGCAGTACGTC. It translates to CASASSAGGPYEQYV.

CDR3 DNA: TGTGCCAGCAGTGAGTTAGGGGTTGGCACAGATACGCAGTATTTT. Its translation is CASSELGVGTDTQYF. The chain recombines TRBV6-1 with TRBJ2-3, with a tentative D call TRBD1 (5 bases). V was trimmed by 3 bases and J by 1 base, leaving 11 bases between them. Germline CDR1 MNHNS, CDR2 SASEGT. The CDR3 consists of 15 residues.

This CDR3 reads CASSMRGSGISYEQYV. The DNA for the CDR3 is TGTGCCAGCAGTATGAGGGGGAGTGGCATTTCCTACGAGCAGTACGTC. V and J are TRBV28 and TRBJ2-7; maybe TRBD1 (6 bases). Per germline, CDR1 MDHEN and CDR2 SYDVKM. V was pared by 5 bases and J by 1 base, with 18 bases between. CDR3 size: 16 residues.

This CDR3 is CSSHRGGGTDTQYF. Here the CDR3 DNA reads TGCAGCTCCCATCGGGGGGGTGGCACAGATACGCAGTATTTT. The genes are TRBV29-1 and TRBJ2-3, with 8 bases identical to TRBD2. V lost 8 bases to trimming and J lost 1 base; unmatched junction nucleotides: 8. The CDR3 is 14 residues long. Germline V lookup: CDR1 SQVTM, CDR2 ANQGSEA.

This chain links TRBV7-2 with TRBJ1-1; D possibly corresponds to TRBD1 (6 bases). The germline V gene encodes CDR1 SGHTA and CDR2 FQGNSA. CDR3 size: 14 residues. V lost 3 bases, J lost 1 base, and 9 bases lay in between. CDR3 sequence reads: CASSFTRGNTEAFF. The CDR3 bases are TGTGCCAGCAGCTTTACCAGGGGGAACACTGAAGCTTTCTTT. Together with reference TRBV7-2 and TRBJ1-1, the CDR3 gives the full variable domain: GAGVSQSPSNKVTEKGKDVELRCDPISGHTALYWYRQSLGQGLEFLIYFQGNSAPDKSGLPSDRFSAERTGGSVSTLTIQRTQQEDSAVYLCASSFTRGNTEAFFGQGTRLTVV.

The V gene is TRBV12-5, the J gene TRBJ1-1; no definite D call. Germline values: CDR1 LGHNT, CDR2 FRNRAP. CDR3 length: 13 residues. V was shortened by 6 bases and J by 1 base, with 9 bases between the two germline ends. The CDR3 DNA reads as TGTGCTAGTGGATCACACGCGAACACTGAAGCTTTCTTT. Its translation is CASGSHANTEAFF.

The chain recombines TRBV4-2 with TRBJ2-2; perhaps TRBD2 as D (6 bases). CDR1 LGHNA and CDR2 YNFKEQ come from the germline V gene. Trimming removed 0 bases from V and 1 base from J, with 18 bases in between. The length of the CDR3 is 19 residues. Written as DNA, the CDR3 is TGTGCCAGCAGCCAAGATAGTGGGGGTGGAGGGCTGAACACCGGGGAGCTGTTTTTT. Translating gives CASSQDSGGGGLNTGELFF.